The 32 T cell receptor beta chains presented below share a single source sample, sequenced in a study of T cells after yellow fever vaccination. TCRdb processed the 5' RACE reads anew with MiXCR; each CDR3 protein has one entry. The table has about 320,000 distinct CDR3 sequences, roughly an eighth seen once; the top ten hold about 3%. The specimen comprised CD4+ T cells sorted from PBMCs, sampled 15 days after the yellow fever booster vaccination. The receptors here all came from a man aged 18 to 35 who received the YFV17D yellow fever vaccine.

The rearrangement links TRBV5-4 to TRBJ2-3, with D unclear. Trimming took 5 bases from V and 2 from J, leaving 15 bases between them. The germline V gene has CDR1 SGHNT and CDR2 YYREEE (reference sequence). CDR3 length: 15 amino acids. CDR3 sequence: CASSPRPQITDTQYF. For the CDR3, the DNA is TGTGCCAGCAGTCCGAGGCCGCAGATCACAGATACGCAGTATTTT.

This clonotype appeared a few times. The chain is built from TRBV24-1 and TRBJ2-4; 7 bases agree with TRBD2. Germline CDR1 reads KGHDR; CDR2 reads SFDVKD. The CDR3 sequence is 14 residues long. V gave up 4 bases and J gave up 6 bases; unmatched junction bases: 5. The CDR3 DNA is TGTGCCACCAGTGAAAGCGGGACTTCAAACATTCAGTACTTC. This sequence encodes CATSESGTSNIQYF.

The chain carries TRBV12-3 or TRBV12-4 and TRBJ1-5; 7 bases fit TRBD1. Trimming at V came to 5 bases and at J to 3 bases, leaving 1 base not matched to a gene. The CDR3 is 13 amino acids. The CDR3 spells CASSGQVNQPQHF. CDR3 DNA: TGTGCCAGCAGTGGACAGGTCAATCAGCCCCAGCATTTT.

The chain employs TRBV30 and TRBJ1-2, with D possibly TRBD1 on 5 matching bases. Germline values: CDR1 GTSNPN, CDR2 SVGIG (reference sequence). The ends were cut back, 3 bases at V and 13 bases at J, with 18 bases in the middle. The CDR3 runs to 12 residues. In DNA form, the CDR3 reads TGTGCCTGGAGCCGGGACTCCCCAGGTCGCACCTTC. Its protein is CAWSRDSPGRTF.

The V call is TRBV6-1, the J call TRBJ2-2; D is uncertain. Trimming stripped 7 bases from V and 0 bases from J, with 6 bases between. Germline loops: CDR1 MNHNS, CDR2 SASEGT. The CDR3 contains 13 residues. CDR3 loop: CASTTANTGELFF. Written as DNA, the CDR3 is TGTGCCAGCACCACTGCGAACACCGGGGAGCTGTTTTTT.

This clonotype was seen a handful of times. In DNA form, the CDR3 reads TGTGCTAGTGGTTTGGTACAGTCAGGTACCGGGGAGCTGTTTTTT. This gives the protein CASGLVQSGTGELFF. The chain combines TRBV12-5 with TRBJ2-2; D is unclear. V was trimmed by 0 bases and J by 5 bases, leaving 10 bases between them. The CDR3 totals 15 residues. Germline CDR1 is LGHNT and CDR2 is FRNRAP.

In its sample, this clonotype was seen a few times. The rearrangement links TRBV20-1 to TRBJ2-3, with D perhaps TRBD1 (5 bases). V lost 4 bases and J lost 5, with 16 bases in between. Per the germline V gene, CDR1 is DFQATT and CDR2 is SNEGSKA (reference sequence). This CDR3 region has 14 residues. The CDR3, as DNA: TGCAGTGCTATTAATGGGGCCAAGGGAGATACGCAGTATTTT. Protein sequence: CSAINGAKGDTQYF.

The CDR3 bases are TGCAGTGCTCAGGACAGCACAGATACGCAGTATTTT. Amino acids: CSAQDSTDTQYF. The chain combines TRBV20-1 with TRBJ2-3; D gene unclear. The V gene's germline CDR1 is DFQATT and CDR2 SNEGSKA (reference sequence). The CDR3 runs 12 residues. V gave up 5 bases and J gave up 0 bases, with 6 bases separating them.

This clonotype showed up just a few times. DNA of the CDR3: TGTGCCAGCAGCTCGCAGGGGGAGTCCCAGCATTTT. This gives the protein CASSSQGESQHF. This chain uses TRBV7-9 with TRBJ1-5; 7 bases map to TRBD1. Germline CDR1 reads SEHNR; CDR2 reads FQNEAQ (reference sequence). CDR3 length: 12 residues. V shed 4 bases and J 11 bases; nucleotides not matched to a gene: 5.

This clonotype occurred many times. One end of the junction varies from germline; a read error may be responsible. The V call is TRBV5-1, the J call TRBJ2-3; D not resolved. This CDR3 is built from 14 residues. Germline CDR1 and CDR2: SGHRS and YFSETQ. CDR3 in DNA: TGTGCCAGCAGCTTAGGCGCTAGCACAGATACGCAGTATTTT. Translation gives CASSLGASTDTQYF.

In DNA form, the CDR3 reads TGTGCCAGCAGTTTCGAGGCTAGCACAGATACGCAGTATTTT. Its translation: CASSFEASTDTQYF. The J gene is TRBJ2-3, the V gene TRBV28; D unresolved. V lost 3 bases and J 0 bases, leaving 7 bases between the germline ends. The CDR3 extends over 14 amino acids. The V gene's germline CDR1 is MDHEN and CDR2 SYDVKM.

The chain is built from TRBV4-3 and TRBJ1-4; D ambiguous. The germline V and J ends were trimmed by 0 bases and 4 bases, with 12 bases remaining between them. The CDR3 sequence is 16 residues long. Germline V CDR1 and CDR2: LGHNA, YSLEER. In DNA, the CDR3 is TGCGCCAGCAGCCAAGATCCCCAAAGACGTAATGAAAAACTGTTTTTT. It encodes CASSQDPQRRNEKLFF.

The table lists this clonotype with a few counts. CDR3 bases: TGTGCCAGCAGCGCGAGAGAGAGGGGCGATACGCAGTATTTT. This codes for CASSARERGDTQYF. The chain links TRBV9 to TRBJ2-3; D could derive from TRBD1 or TRBD2 (5 bases each). The CDR3 contains 14 residues. Trimming left V 3 bases short and J 6 bases short, with 14 bases between. Per the germline V gene, CDR1 is SGDLS and CDR2 is YYNGEE.

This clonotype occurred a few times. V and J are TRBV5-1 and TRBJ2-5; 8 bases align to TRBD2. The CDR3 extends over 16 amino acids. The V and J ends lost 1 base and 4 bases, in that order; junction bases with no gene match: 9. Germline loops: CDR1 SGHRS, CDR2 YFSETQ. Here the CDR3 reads CASSLQVGGAVETQYF. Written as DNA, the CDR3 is TGCGCCAGCAGCTTGCAGGTCGGGGGGGCCGTAGAGACCCAGTACTTC.

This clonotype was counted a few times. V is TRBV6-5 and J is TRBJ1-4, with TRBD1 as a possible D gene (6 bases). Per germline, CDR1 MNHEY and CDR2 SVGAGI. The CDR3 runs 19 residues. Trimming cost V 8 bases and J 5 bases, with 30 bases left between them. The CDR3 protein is CASGGPQQGSSRGNEKLFF. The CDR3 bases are TGTGCCAGCGGGGGACCACAACAGGGCTCAAGTCGTGGAAATGAAAAACTGTTTTTT.

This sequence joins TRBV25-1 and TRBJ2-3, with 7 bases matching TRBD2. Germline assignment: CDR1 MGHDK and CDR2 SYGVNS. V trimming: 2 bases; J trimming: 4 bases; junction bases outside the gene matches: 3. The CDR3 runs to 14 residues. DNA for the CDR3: TGTGCCAGCAGTGAACCGGGGGGTTCAGATACGCAGTATTTT. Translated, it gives CASSEPGGSDTQYF.

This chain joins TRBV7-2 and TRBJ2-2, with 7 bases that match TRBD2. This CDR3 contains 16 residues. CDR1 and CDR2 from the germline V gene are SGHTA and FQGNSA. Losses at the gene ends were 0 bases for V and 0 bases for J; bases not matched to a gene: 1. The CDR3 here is CASSLAGGTNTGELFF. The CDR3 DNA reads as TGTGCCAGCAGCTTAGCCGGGGGGACGAACACCGGGGAGCTGTTTTTT.

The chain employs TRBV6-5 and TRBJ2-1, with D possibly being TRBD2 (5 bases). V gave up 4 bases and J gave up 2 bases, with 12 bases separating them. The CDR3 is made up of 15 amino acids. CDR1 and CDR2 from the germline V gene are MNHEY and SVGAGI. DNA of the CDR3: TGTGCCAGCAGTTCCCTACTAGGTGCCTACAATGAGCAGTTCTTC. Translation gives CASSSLLGAYNEQFF.

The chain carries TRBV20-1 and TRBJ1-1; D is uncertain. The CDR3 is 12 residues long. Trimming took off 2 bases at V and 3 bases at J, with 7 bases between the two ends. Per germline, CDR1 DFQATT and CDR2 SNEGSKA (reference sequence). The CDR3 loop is CSARLPHTEAFF. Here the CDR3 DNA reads TGCAGTGCTAGATTACCACACACTGAAGCTTTCTTT.

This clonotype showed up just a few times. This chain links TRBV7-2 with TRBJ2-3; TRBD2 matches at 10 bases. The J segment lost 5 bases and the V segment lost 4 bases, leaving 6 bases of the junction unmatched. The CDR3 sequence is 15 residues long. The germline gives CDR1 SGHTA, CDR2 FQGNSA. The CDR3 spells CASSYRAGGVDTQYF. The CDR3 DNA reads TGTGCCAGCAGCTATCGAGCGGGGGGGGTAGATACGCAGTATTTT.

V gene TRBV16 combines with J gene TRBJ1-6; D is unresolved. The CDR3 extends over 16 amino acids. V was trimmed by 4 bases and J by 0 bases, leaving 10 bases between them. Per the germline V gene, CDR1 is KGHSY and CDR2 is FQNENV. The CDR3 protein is CASSPPHGSYNSPLHF. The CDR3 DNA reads TGTGCCAGCAGCCCACCGCACGGCTCCTATAATTCACCCCTCCACTTT.

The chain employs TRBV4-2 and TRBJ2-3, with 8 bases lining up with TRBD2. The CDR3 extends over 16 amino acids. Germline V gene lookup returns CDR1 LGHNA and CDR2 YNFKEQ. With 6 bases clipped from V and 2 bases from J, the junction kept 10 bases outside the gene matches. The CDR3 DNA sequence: TGTGCCAGCAGACTTACAAGCGGGGGCCTCACAGATACGCAGTATTTT. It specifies CASRLTSGGLTDTQYF.

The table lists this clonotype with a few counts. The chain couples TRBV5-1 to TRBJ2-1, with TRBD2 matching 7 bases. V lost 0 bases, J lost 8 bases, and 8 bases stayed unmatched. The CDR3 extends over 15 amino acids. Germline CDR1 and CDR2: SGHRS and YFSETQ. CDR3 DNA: TGCGCCAGCAGCTTGGTTCTGGGGGGGATCGATGAGCAGTTCTTC. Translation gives CASSLVLGGIDEQFF.

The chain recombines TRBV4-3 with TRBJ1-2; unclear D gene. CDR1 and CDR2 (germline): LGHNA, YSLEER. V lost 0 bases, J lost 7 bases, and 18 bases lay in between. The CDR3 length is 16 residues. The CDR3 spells CASSQDNYPSGRGYTF. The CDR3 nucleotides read TGCGCCAGCAGCCAAGATAATTACCCCTCGGGCCGTGGCTACACCTTC.

In DNA, the CDR3 is TGCAGTGCGGTCCACAATGAGCAGTTCTTC. This sequence encodes CSAVHNEQFF. J is TRBJ2-1 and V is TRBV20-1; D remains ambiguous. The CDR3 is 10 residues long. Trimming removed 6 bases at V and 5 bases at J, with 5 bases between. Germline CDR1 is DFQATT and CDR2 is SNEGSKA (reference sequence).

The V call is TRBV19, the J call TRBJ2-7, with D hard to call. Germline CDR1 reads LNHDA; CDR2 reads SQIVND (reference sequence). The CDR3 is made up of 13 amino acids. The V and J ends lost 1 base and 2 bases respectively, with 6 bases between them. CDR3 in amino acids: CASSIAGAYEQYF. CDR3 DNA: TGTGCCAGTAGTATAGCAGGCGCCTACGAGCAGTACTTC.

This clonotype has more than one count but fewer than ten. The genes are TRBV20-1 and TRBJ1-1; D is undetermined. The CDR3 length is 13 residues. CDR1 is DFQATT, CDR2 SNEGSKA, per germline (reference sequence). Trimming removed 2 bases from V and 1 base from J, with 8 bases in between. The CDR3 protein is CSARLDPNTEAFF. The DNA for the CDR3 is TGCAGTGCTAGACTGGACCCGAACACTGAAGCTTTCTTT.

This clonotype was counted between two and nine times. Here the CDR3 DNA reads TGTGCCAGCAGTTTAGCCGGGACTAGCGGGACTCGGACCCAGTACTTC. Protein: CASSLAGTSGTRTQYF. This chain uses TRBV27 with TRBJ2-5; 13 bases agree with TRBD2. V lost 2 bases, J lost 7 bases, and 7 bases stayed unmatched. The CDR3 runs to 16 residues. Germline V gene lookup returns CDR1 MNHEY and CDR2 SMNVEV (reference sequence).

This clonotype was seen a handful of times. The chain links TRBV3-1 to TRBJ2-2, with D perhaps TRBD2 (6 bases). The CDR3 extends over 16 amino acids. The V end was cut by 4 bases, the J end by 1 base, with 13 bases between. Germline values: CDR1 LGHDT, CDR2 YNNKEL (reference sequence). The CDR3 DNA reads TGTGCCAGCAGCCCGCCGGACGGGGGGAACACCGGGGAGCTGTTTTTT. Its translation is CASSPPDGGNTGELFF. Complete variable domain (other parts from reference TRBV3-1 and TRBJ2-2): DTAVSQTPKYLVTQMGNDKSIKCEQNLGHDTMYWYKQDSKKFLKIMFSYNNKELIINETVPNRFSPKSPDKAHLNLHINSLELGDSAVYFCASSPPDGGNTGELFFGEGSRLTVL.

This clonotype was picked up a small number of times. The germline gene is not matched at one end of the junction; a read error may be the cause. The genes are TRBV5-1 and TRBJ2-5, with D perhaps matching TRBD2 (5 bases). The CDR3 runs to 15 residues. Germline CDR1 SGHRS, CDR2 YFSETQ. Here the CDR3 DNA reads TGCGCCAGCAGGTTGGGATCGGGAAACCAAGAGACCCAGTACTTC. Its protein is CASRLGSGNQETQYF. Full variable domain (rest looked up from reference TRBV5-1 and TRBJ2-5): KAGVTQTPRYLIKTRGQQVTLSCSPISGHRSVSWYQQTPGQGLQFLFEYFSETQRNKGNFPGRFSGRQFSNSRSEMNVSTLELGDSALYLCASRLGSGNQETQYFGPGTRLLVL.

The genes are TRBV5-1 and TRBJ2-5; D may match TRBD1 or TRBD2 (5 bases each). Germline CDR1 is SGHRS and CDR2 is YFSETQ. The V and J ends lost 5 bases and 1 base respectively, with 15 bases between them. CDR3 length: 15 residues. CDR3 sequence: CASRSGWGIQETQYF. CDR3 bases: TGCGCCAGCAGAAGCGGCTGGGGGATCCAAGAGACCCAGTACTTC.

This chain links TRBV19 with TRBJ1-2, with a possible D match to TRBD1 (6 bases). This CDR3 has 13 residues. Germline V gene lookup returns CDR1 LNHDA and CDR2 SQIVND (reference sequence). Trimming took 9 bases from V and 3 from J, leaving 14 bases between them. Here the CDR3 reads CARQGYYDYGYTF. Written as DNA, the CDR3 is TGTGCCAGGCAGGGGTATTACGACTATGGCTACACCTTC.